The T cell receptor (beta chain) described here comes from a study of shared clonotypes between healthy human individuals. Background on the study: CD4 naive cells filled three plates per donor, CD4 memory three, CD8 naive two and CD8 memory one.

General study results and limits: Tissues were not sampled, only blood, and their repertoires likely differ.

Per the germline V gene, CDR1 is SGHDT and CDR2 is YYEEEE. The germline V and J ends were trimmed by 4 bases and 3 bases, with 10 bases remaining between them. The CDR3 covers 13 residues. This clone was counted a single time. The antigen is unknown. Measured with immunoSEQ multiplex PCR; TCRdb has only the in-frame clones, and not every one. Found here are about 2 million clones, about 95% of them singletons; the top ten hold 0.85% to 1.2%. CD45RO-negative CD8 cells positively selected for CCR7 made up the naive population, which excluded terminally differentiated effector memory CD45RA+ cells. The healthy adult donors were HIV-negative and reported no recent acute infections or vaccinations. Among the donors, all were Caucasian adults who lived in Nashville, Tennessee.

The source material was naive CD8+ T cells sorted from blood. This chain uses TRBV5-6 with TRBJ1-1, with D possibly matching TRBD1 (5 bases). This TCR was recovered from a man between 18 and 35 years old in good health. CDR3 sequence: CASSPGTYTEAFF. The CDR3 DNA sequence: TGTGCCAGCAGCCCCGGGACCTACACTGAAGCTTTCTTT.